This T cell receptor beta chain was profiled in a study of shared clonotypes between healthy human individuals. Germline-derived CDR1 and CDR2 are SNHLY and FYNNEI. V was shortened by 7 bases and J by 0 bases, with 10 bases between the two germline ends. The CDR3 is 15 residues long. Concerning this clone: The target antigen is unknown.

Naive CD8 populations comprised CD45RO-negative cells positively selected for CCR7, excluding terminally differentiated effector memory CD45RA+ cells. Notes on the study in general: The researchers took only blood, and tissue repertoires probably look different.

The repertoire was sequenced with immunoSEQ multiplex PCR; TCRdb's copy has only in-frame clones and lacks some. The sample lists about 2 million clones; over 85% were seen once. This chain uses TRBV2 with TRBJ2-6, with D maybe TRBD1 (5 bases). The sequencing sample was made of naive CD8+ T cells sorted from blood. The TCR originated in a man between 18 and 35 years old in good health. CDR3 in DNA: TGTGCCAGCATTCAGGGTCTCTCTGGGGCCAACGTCCTGACTTTC. Its translation: CASIQGLSGANVLTF.